Listed below are T cell receptor beta chains from one sample, sequenced in a study of OX40 agonist ivuxolimab in advanced cancers. Using immunoSEQ multiplex PCR, the repertoire was profiled, and TCRdb retains in-frame clones only, with some absent. Of roughly 50,000 clones in the sample, roughly 80% were seen once. Material: CD4+ or CD8+ T cells sorted from blood, obtained in a trial of the OX40 agonist ivuxolimab. Receptors originate from an adult with an advanced solid tumor such as melanoma, head and neck, liver or kidney cancer. The CDR3 runs from the conserved cysteine through the conserved F or W. D genes are given only for firm matches. Rows give clone size only sometimes, using once, few, many, or a class for an expanded clone.

J | D | V | size | length | DNA | CDR3
TRBJ2-3 | NA | TRBV6-1 | NA | 11 | TGTGCCAGCGCTGGGGCAGATACGCAGTATTTT | CASAGADTQYF
TRBJ1-4 | TRBD1 | TRBV5-6 | NA | 15 | TGTGCCAGCAGCGGAGTGGGACAGGGCCCTGAAAAACTGTTTTTT | CASSGVGQGPEKLFF
TRBJ1-2 | NA | TRBV28 | NA | 14 | TGTGCCAGCACCGCCTGGGGATCTAACTATGGCTACACCTTC | CASTAWGSNYGYTF
TRBJ1-5 | NA | TRBV7-3 | NA | 12 | TGTGCCAGCAGCTCCCAGGGCGAGCCCCAGCATTTT | CASSSQGEPQHF
TRBJ2-5 | TRBD2 | TRBV7-9 | once | 15 | TGTGCCAGCAGCTCCGGACTAGCGGGGCAAGAGACCCAGTACTTC | CASSSGLAGQETQYF
TRBJ2-7 | TRBD2 | TRBV5-4 | once | 14 | TGTGCCAGCAGCTTGGATAGCGGGAGGTTCGAGCAGTACTTC | CASSLDSGRFEQYF
TRBJ2-4 | TRBD1 | TRBV7-8 | NA | 16 | TGTGCCAGCAGCTTCGACAGGGTGGTTACCAAAAACATTCAGTACTTC | CASSFDRVVTKNIQYF
TRBJ2-3 | NA | TRBV7-9 | few | 15 | TGTGCCAGCAGCTTAGAGGTGGGGGTCACAGATACGCAGTATTTT | CASSLEVGVTDTQYF
TRBJ2-1 | NA | TRBV5-1 | NA | 15 | TGCGCCAGCAGCTTGGTTGCCAGGGGGGCCAATGAGCAGTTCTTC | CASSLVARGANEQFF
TRBJ1-1 | NA | TRBV5-1 | NA | 14 | TGCGCCAGCAGCTTGCAGGACGCATCCCCTGAAGCTTTCTTT | CASSLQDASPEAFF
TRBJ1-1 | NA | TRBV7-3 | NA | 14 | TGTGCCAGCAGCTTAAATTCCAGGAACACTGAAGCTTTCTTT | CASSLNSRNTEAFF
TRBJ2-5 | TRBD1 | TRBV6-5 | NA | 13 | TGTGCCAGCAGAACGCCGGGACAGGAGACCCAGTACTTC | CASRTPGQETQYF
TRBJ1-1 | NA | TRBV5-1 | NA | 12 | TGCGCCAGCAGCTTCCAGGGCACTGAAGCTTTCTTT | CASSFQGTEAFF
TRBJ1-1 | NA | TRBV5-5 | NA | 15 | TGTGCCAGCAGCTTGTATCCGGGGATAGGCTCTGAAGCTTTCTTT | CASSLYPGIGSEAFF
TRBJ1-5 | NA | TRBV30 | few | 13 | TGTGCCTGGAGTGTACGGTCCGGTCAGCCCCAGCATTTT | CAWSVRSGQPQHF
TRBJ2-5 | TRBD2 | TRBV9 | NA | 16 | TGTGCCAGCAGCGTAAAAGCTAGCGGGGGGATAGAGACCCAGTACTTC | CASSVKASGGIETQYF
TRBJ2-5 | NA | TRBV4-1 | NA | 15 | TGCGCCAGCAGCCAGGCAGGGGTCGGGGAAGAGACCCAGTACTTC | CASSQAGVGEETQYF
TRBJ2-1 | TRBD2 | TRBV10-3 | once | 15 | TGTGCCAGCAGTTGGACTAGCGGGAACTACAATGAGCAGTTCTTC | CASSWTSGNYNEQFF
TRBJ1-1 | NA | TRBV15 | NA | 15 | TGTGCCACCAGCAGAGATCTACGGGGATTGACTGAAGCTTTCTTT | CATSRDLRGLTEAFF
TRBJ1-5 | NA | TRBV5-4 | NA | 17 | TGTGCCAGCAGCTTAAGGGCCCGGGACGCAGATAATCAGCCCCAGCATTTT | CASSLRARDADNQPQHF
TRBJ1-6 | NA | TRBV6-1 | NA | 16 | TGTGCCAGCAGTGCCGGGAGGGCAGGGAAGAATTCACCCCTCCACTTT | CASSAGRAGKNSPLHF
TRBJ2-1 | TRBD2 | TRBV5-4 | NA | 15 | TGTGCCAGCAGCTTGTCCAGCGGGGGGTACAATGAGCAGTTCTTC | CASSLSSGGYNEQFF
TRBJ1-1 | NA | TRBV6-5 | NA | 15 | TGTGCCAGCATCGGCCTGACAACGGGGAACACTGAAGCTTTCTTT | CASIGLTTGNTEAFF
TRBJ2-1 | TRBD1 | TRBV10-1 | NA | 16 | TGCGCCAGCAGTGCCCCAGGGACAGGGGCAGAGAATGAGCAGTTCTTC | CASSAPGTGAENEQFF
TRBJ1-1 | TRBD1 | TRBV9 | NA | 21 | TGTGCCAGCAGCTCGAGTCTTGTTCCGGGACAGGGGGCCTCCCAGGGCACTGAAGCTTTCTTT | CASSSSLVPGQGASQGTEAFF
TRBJ2-2 | TRBD2 | TRBV18 | NA | 15 | TGTGCCAGCTCGTTTAGCGGGAGCCACACCGGGGAGCTGTTTTTT | CASSFSGSHTGELFF
TRBJ2-7 | NA | TRBV5-6 | few | 13 | TGTGCCAGCAGCTTGCGCAGGGGTTACGAGCAGTACTTC | CASSLRRGYEQYF
TRBJ2-5 | TRBD2 | TRBV5-1 | NA | 12 | TGCGCCAGCAGCTTAGCGGGGGAGACCCAGTACTTC | CASSLAGETQYF
TRBJ2-5 | TRBD1 | TRBV29-1 | NA | 12 | TGCAGCGTTCGACAGGGGGCGGAGACCCAGTACTTC | CSVRQGAETQYF
TRBJ1-4 | NA | TRBV15 | NA | 15 | TGTGCCACCAGCAGAGATCGGGGGTATAATGAAAAACTGTTTTTT | CATSRDRGYNEKLFF
TRBJ1-3 | NA | TRBV2 | NA | 14 | TGTGCCAGCAGTGAAACGAGCTCTGGAAACACCATATATTTT | CASSETSSGNTIYF
TRBJ2-2 | NA | TRBV19 | few | 14 | TGTGCCAGTAACCCGTCGACAGTCACCGGGGAGCTGTTTTTT | CASNPSTVTGELFF
TRBJ1-1 | NA | TRBV5-4 | NA | 14 | TGTGCCAGCAGGGCCTCTCAAGAGAACACTGAAGCTTTCTTT | CASRASQENTEAFF
TRBJ1-2 | TRBD1 | TRBV13 | NA | 16 | TGTGCCAGCAGCTCCCGACAGGGGCAAGTGAACTATGGCTACACCTTC | CASSSRQGQVNYGYTF
TRBJ2-3 | NA | TRBV4-3 | NA | 12 | TGCGCCAGCAGCCCCGGGAGAGATACGCAGTATTTT | CASSPGRDTQYF
TRBJ2-5 | NA | TRBV29-1 | NA | 12 | TGCAGCGTTGGACAGGTGGGGGAGACCCAGTACTTC | CSVGQVGETQYF
TRBJ1-2 | TRBD1 | TRBV7-2 | NA | 16 | TGTGCCAGCAGCGCCACCCTCGGGACAGCTAACTATGGCTACACCTTC | CASSATLGTANYGYTF
TRBJ1-2 | NA | TRBV5-4 | NA | 16 | TGTGCCAGCAGCTTTTCAGGACAGACCACTAACTATGGCTACACCTTC | CASSFSGQTTNYGYTF
TRBJ1-1 | NA | TRBV7-8 | NA | 13 | TGTGCCAGCAGCCCCGGACAGCTTGAGAAAGCTTTCTTT | CASSPGQLEKAFF
TRBJ2-2 | NA | TRBV5-1 | NA | 15 | TGCGCCAGCAGCCGGGACACTTCGAACACCGGGGAGCTGTTTTTT | CASSRDTSNTGELFF
TRBJ2-3 | NA | TRBV4-3 | few | 14 | TGCGCCAGCAGCCGTTCAGGGGGGGTAGATACGCAGTATTTT | CASSRSGGVDTQYF
TRBJ1-6 | NA | TRBV7-9 | NA | 14 | TGTGCCAGCAGCTCAAGGTACAGGGATTCACCCCTCCACTTT | CASSSRYRDSPLHF
TRBJ1-2 | NA | TRBV28 | few | 18 | TGTGCCAGCAGTCCTCGGCCCTCCCGGCCTGGGGCTAACTATGGCTACACCTTC | CASSPRPSRPGANYGYTF
TRBJ1-1 | TRBD1 | TRBV7-8 | NA | 17 | TGTGCCAGCAGCTCCGAAGCCGGGACAGGGTTTACCACTGAAGCTTTCTTT | CASSSEAGTGFTTEAFF
TRBJ2-7 | NA | TRBV5-1 | NA | 16 | TGCGCCAGCAGCTTGGAAGGTAGGAGGGGAAGGGACGAGCAGTACTTC | CASSLEGRRGRDEQYF